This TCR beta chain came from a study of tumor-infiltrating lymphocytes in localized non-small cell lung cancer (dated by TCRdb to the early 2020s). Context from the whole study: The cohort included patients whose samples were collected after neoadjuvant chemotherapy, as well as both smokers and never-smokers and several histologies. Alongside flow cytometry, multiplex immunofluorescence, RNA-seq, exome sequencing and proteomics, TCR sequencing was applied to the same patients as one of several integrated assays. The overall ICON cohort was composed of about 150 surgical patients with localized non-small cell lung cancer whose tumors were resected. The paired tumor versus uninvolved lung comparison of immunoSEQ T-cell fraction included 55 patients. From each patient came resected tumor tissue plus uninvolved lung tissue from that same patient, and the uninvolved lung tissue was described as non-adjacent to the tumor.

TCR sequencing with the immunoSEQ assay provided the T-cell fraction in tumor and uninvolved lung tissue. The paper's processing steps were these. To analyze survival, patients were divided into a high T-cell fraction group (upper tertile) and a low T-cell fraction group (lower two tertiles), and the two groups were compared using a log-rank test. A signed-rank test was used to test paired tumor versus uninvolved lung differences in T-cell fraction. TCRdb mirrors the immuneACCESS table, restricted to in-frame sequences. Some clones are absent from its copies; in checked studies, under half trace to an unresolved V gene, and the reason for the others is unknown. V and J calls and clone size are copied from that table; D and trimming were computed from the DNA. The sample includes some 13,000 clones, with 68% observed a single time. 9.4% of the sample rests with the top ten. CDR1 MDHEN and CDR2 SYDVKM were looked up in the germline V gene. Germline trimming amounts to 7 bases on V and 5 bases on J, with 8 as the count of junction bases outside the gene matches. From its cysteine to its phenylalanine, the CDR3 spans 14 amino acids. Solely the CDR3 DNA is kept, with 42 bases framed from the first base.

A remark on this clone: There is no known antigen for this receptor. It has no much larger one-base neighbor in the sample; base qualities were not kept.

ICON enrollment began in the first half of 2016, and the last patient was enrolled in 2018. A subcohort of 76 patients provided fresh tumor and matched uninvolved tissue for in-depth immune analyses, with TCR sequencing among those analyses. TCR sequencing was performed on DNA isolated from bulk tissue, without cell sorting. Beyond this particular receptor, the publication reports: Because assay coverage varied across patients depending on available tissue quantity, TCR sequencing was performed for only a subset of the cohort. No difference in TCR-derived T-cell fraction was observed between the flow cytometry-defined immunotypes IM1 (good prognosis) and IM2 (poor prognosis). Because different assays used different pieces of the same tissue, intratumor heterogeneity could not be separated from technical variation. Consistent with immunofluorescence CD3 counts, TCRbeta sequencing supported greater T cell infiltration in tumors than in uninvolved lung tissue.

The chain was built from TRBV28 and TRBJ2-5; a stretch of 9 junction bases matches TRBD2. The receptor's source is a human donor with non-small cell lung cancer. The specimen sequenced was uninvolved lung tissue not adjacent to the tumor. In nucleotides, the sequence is TGTGCCAGCACCAAAGGGGCGGGGGGGGAGACCCAGTACTTC. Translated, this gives CASTKGAGGETQYF.